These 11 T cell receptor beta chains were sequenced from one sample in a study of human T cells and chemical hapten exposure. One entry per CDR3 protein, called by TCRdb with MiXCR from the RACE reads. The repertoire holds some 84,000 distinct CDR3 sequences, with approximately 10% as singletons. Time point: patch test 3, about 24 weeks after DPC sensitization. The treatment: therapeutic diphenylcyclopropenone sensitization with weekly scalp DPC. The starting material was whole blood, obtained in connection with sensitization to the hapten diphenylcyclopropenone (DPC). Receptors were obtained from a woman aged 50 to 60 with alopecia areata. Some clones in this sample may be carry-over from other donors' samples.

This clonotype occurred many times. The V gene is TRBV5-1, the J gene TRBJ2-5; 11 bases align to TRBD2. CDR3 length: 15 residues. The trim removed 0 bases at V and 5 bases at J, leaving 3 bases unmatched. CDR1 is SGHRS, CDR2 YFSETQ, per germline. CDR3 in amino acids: CASSLVAGGLETQYF. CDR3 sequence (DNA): TGCGCCAGCAGCTTGGTAGCGGGAGGGCTGGAGACCCAGTACTTC.

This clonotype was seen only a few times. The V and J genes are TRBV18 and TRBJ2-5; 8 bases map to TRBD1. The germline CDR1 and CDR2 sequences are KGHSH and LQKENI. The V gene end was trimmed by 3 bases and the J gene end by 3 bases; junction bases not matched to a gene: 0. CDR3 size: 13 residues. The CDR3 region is CASSPDREETQYF. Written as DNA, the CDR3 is TGTGCCAGCTCACCGGACAGGGAAGAGACCCAGTACTTC.

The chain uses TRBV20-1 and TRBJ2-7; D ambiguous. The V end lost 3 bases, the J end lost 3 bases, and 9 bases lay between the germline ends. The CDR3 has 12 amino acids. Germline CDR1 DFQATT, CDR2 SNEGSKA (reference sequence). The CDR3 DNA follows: TGCAGTGCTAGGGGCACTAACTACGAGCAGTACTTC. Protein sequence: CSARGTNYEQYF.

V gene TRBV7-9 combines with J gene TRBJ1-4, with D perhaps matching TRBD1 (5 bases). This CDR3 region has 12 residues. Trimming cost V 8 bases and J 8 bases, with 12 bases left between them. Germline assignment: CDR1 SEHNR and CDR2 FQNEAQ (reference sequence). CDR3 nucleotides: TGTGCCAGCGGGACGGGAGGGGAAAAACTGTTTTTT. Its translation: CASGTGGEKLFF.

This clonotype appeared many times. CDR3 coding DNA: TGCAGCGTTGAAGATCGACTAGCGTCGAATGAGCAGTTCTTC. Its translation is CSVEDRLASNEQFF. V gene TRBV29-1 combines with J gene TRBJ2-1, with 8 bases identical to TRBD2. Looked up from germline, CDR1 is SQVTM and CDR2 is ANQGSEA. CDR3 length: 14 residues. V shed 0 bases, J shed 7 bases, and the junction held 5 bases outside the gene matches.

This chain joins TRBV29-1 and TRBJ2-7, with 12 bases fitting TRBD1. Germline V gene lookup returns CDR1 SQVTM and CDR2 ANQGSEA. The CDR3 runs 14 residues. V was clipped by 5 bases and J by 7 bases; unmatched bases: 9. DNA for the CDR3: TGCAGCGTTACCCTGGGACAGGGGGCGTGGGAGCAGTACTTC. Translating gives CSVTLGQGAWEQYF.

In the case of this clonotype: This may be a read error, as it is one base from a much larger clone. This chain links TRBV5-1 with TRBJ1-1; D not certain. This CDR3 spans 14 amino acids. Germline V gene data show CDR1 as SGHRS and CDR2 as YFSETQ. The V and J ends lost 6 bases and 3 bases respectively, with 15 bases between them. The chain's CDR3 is CASMQHGWDTEAFF. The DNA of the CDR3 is TGCGCCAGCATGCAACATGGATGGGACACTGAAGCTTTCTTT. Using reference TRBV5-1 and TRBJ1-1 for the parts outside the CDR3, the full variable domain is KAGVTQTPRYLIKTRGQQVTLSCSPISGHRSVSWYQQTPGQGLQFLFEYFSETQRNKGNFPGRFSGRQFSNSRSEMNVSTLELGDSALYLCASMQHGWDTEAFFGQGTRLTVV.

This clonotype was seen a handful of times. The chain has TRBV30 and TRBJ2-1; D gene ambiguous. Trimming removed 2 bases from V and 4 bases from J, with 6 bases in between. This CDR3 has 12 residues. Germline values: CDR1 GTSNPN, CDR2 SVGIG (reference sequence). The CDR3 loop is CAWSRSYNEQFF. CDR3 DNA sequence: TGTGCCTGGAGTAGGTCTTACAATGAGCAGTTCTTC.

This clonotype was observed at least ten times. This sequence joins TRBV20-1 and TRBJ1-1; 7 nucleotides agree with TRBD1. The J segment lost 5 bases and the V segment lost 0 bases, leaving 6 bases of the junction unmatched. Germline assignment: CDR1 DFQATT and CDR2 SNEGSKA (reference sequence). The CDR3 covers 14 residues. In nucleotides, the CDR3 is TGCAGTGCTAGAGATCCCGGGACAGAAACTGAAGCTTTCTTT. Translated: CSARDPGTETEAFF.

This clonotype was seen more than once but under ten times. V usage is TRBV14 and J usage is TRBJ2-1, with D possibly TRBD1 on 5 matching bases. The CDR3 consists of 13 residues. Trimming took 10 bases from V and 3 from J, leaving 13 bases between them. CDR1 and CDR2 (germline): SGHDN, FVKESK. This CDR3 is CATSGHVYNEQFF. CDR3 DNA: TGTGCCACCTCAGGACACGTCTACAATGAGCAGTTCTTC.

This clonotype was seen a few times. The CDR3 spells CASSLTGTERETQYF. For the CDR3, the DNA is TGTGCCAGTAGTCTGACCGGGACAGAACGGGAGACCCAGTACTTC. The chain joins TRBV19 to TRBJ2-5, with TRBD1 identical over 7 bases. The V segment lost 5 bases and the J segment 5 bases; nucleotides outside the gene matches: 11. The germline V gene encodes CDR1 LNHDA and CDR2 SQIVND (reference sequence). This CDR3 has 15 amino acids.